The clone carrying this T cell receptor (beta chain) came up many times. Unmatched junction bases numbered 13, after V lost 3 bases and J lost 7 bases. The CDR3 totals 16 residues. Germline CDR1 and CDR2: SGHNT and YYREEE (reference sequence). The data were taken from a study of CD8+CD57+ T cells in acquired aplastic anemia. It was patients with CD8+CD57+ cell expansion by flow cytometry who were chosen for sequencing. Both TCR beta VDJ combination and CDR3 sequence profiling were carried out. Genomic DNA was the template for this profiling. TCRdb passed the reads through MiXCR, listing each CDR3 protein once. The table lists under 200,000 distinct CDR3 sequences, 40% to 55% of them singletons.

Material: sorted CD4+, CD8+, or CD8+CD57+ T cells (not recorded which) from PBMCs. The origin of this receptor is a human donor with aplastic anemia. This chain connects TRBV5-4 to TRBJ2-3; 8 nucleotides line up with TRBD2. DNA of the CDR3: TGTGCCAGCAGCTGGAGCGGGAGTGTGGGCACGAATACGCAGTATTTT. Translated, it gives CASSWSGSVGTNTQYF.